This T cell receptor (beta chain) was identified during a study of blood T cell repertoires in COVID-19. Measured with immunoSEQ multiplex PCR; TCRdb has only the in-frame clones, and not every one. The sample carries about 260,000 clones, about 91% recorded once. This TCR derives from a woman aged 35 to 49 with acute COVID-19. Material for sequencing was PBMCs or T cells enriched from blood (not recorded which).

This chain's CDR3 is CATSAPGREGRGGEQFF. The CDR3, as DNA: TGTGCCACCAGTGCCCCAGGCAGGGAGGGCCGGGGAGGTGAGCAGTTCTTC. V is TRBV24-1 and J is TRBJ2-1; 7 bases are shared with TRBD2. CDR3 length equals 17 residues. V dropped 5 bases and J dropped 9; count of bases not matched to a gene: 18. Germline assignment: CDR1 KGHDR and CDR2 SFDVKD.